This T cell receptor (beta chain) was identified during a study of blood T cell repertoires in COVID-19. Study-wide background: COVID-19 samples, acute and convalescent, were from the United States, Italy and Spain. T cells, B-cell-depleted T cells, or PBMCs supplied cDNA or gDNA.

As handled by the study authors: Estimation of nucleated cell counts relied on the amplification of reference gene primers. Clones were read by immunoSEQ multiplex PCR, and TCRdb kept only the in-frame ones, dropping some. That table supplies the V and J calls and clone size; D and trimming were determined from the DNA. The sample shows about 62,000 clones, roughly 88% of them seen only once. V was pared by 5 bases and J by 5 bases, with 15 bases between. Per the germline V gene, CDR1 is MNHEY and CDR2 is SVGEGT. CDR3 length equals 14 residues. The TCR was taken from a woman aged 55-69 years with acute or convalescent COVID-19. Sequenced input: peripheral blood. The gene calls are TRBV6-2 or TRBV6-3 and TRBJ1-2, with D possibly being TRBD1 (5 bases). CDR3: CASSNRGALYGYTF. As DNA, the CDR3 is TGTGCCAGCAGTAACCGCGGGGCCCTTTATGGCTACACCTTC.